The rows below give T cell receptor beta chains drawn from one sample of a study of blood T cells in healthy people across ages. TCRdb reprocessed the 5' RACE reads via MiXCR and lists one record per CDR3 protein. The sample includes over 950,000 distinct CDR3 sequences, roughly half of them seen just once. Material for sequencing was blood. The receptors come from a woman aged 55-70 years in good health. The CDR3 runs from the conserved cysteine through the conserved F or W. D genes are given only for firm matches. Rows may omit the clone size; those that give it use once, few, many or a size class.

TRBV28	few	TRBJ2-7	12	NA	CASRSTWKEQYF	TGTGCCAGCAGATCTACCTGGAAGGAGCAGTACTTC
TRBV7-9	NA	TRBJ2-5	17	NA	CASSLGTWEGREETQYF	TGTGCCAGCAGCTTAGGAACCTGGGAAGGGCGTGAAGAGACCCAGTACTTC
TRBV29-1	NA	TRBJ1-4	12	NA	CSAVRGDEKLFF	TGCAGCGCGGTACGGGGCGACGAAAAACTGTTTTTT
TRBV28	NA	TRBJ2-7	13	NA	CASSGGGLYEQYF	TGTGCCAGCTCCGGAGGGGGGCTGTACGAGCAGTACTTC
TRBV25-1	NA	TRBJ2-3	17	NA	CASSESGVASSTDTQYF	TGTGCCAGCAGTGAATCCGGAGTGGCCTCCTCCACAGATACGCAGTATTTT
TRBV3-1	NA	TRBJ2-3	14	NA	CASARGGPTDTQYF	TGTGCCAGCGCACGGGGCGGGCCCACAGATACGCAGTATTTT
TRBV5-5	few	TRBJ2-5	14	NA	CASSLGVTRETQYF	TGTGCCAGCAGCTTGGGAGTTACTCGAGAGACCCAGTACTTC
TRBV12-3/TRBV12-4	few	TRBJ2-4	14	NA	CASSPSIAKNIQYF	TGTGCCAGCAGTCCCAGTATAGCCAAAAACATTCAGTACTTC
TRBV10-3	once	TRBJ1-6	18	TRBD1	CAISEPSGQGAGNSPLHF	TGTGCCATCAGTGAGCCATCTGGACAGGGGGCCGGTAATTCACCCCTCCACTTT
TRBV4-2	few	TRBJ2-1	15	NA	CASSQDLELSNEQFF	TGTGCCAGCAGCCAAGATCTAGAGTTATCCAATGAGCAGTTCTTC
TRBV7-9	few	TRBJ2-6	17	TRBD1	CASGPGTARSGANVLTF	TGTGCCAGCGGTCCGGGGACAGCCCGTTCTGGGGCCAACGTCCTGACTTTC
TRBV28	NA	TRBJ1-2	12	NA	CASSDRTAGYIF	TGTGCCAGCAGTGATAGGACCGCTGGCTACATCTTC
TRBV2	few	TRBJ1-6	15	NA	CASRTQGSYNSPLHF	TGTGCCAGCAGAACCCAGGGCTCCTATAATTCACCCCTCCACTTT
TRBV5-1	NA	TRBJ1-6	16	TRBD1	CAGSTHRQGDNSPLHF	TGCGCCGGCAGCACCCACAGACAGGGCGATAATTCACCCCTCCACTTT
TRBV6-5	NA	TRBJ1-2	18	NA	CASSYADRAYGRIYGYTF	TGTGCCAGCAGTTACGCCGACAGAGCCTATGGGAGGATCTATGGCTACACCTTC
TRBV29-1	once	TRBJ1-2	14	NA	CSAYGGRALDSYTF	TGCAGCGCCTACGGCGGCAGGGCTTTGGATAGCTACACCTTC
TRBV5-1	few	TRBJ2-1	15	TRBD2	CASSLVPSGNNEQFF	TGCGCCAGCAGCTTGGTGCCTAGCGGAAACAATGAGCAGTTCTTC
TRBV5-1	NA	TRBJ2-1	15	NA	CASTIGGGERDEQFF	TGCGCCAGCACCATTGGAGGGGGCGAAAGAGATGAGCAGTTCTTC
TRBV28	NA	TRBJ2-1	15	TRBD1	CASIKDRVSYNEQFF	TGTGCCAGCATCAAGGACAGGGTCTCCTACAATGAGCAGTTCTTC
TRBV20-1	NA	TRBJ1-1	13	TRBD1	CSARQGTDTEAFF	TGCAGTGCCCGACAGGGGACGGACACTGAAGCTTTCTTT
TRBV4-3	NA	TRBJ2-3	16	TRBD2	CASSQLGGTRADTQYF	TGCGCCAGCAGCCAACTAGGGGGGACTAGAGCGGATACGCAGTATTTT
TRBV2	few	TRBJ1-2	16	TRBD1	CASSGWTGDLLYGYTF	TGTGCCAGCAGTGGCTGGACAGGGGATCTACTCTATGGCTACACCTTC
TRBV12-3/TRBV12-4	NA	TRBJ2-1	16	TRBD2	CASSFETSGGNNEQFF	TGTGCCAGCAGTTTTGAGACTAGCGGAGGAAACAATGAGCAGTTCTTC
TRBV10-3	NA	TRBJ2-3	15	NA	CAINEEGASTDTQYF	TGTGCCATCAATGAGGAAGGAGCTAGCACAGATACGCAGTATTTT
TRBV20-1	few	TRBJ2-7	14	TRBD1	CSARDDRGTYEQYF	TGCAGTGCTAGAGACGACAGGGGGACCTACGAGCAGTACTTC
TRBV30	once	TRBJ2-7	13	NA	CAWSVSNSDEQYF	TGTGCCTGGAGTGTATCGAACAGTGACGAGCAGTACTTC
TRBV20-1	NA	TRBJ2-1	14	NA	CSARSVGPYNEQFF	TGCAGTGCTAGAAGTGTGGGACCCTACAATGAGCAGTTCTTC
TRBV12-3/TRBV12-4	NA	TRBJ2-1	15	TRBD1	CASSFPRARGPEQFF	TGTGCCAGCAGTTTTCCCCGGGCTAGGGGGCCTGAGCAGTTCTTC
TRBV3-1	NA	TRBJ1-5	13	NA	CASSKLGDQPQHF	TGTGCCAGCAGCAAGTTGGGTGACCAGCCCCAGCATTTT
TRBV15	NA	TRBJ2-3	15	TRBD2	CATSRARTSADTQYF	TGTGCCACCAGCAGAGCCAGGACTAGTGCAGATACGCAGTATTTT
TRBV7-2	NA	TRBJ2-3	18	TRBD2	CASTTKGGLARFTDTQYF	TGTGCCAGCACCACCAAGGGAGGGCTAGCGCGGTTCACAGATACGCAGTATTTT
TRBV7-7	NA	TRBJ1-1	13	NA	CASSHTEFTEAFF	TGTGCCAGCAGCCATACAGAGTTCACTGAAGCTTTCTTT
TRBV4-1	NA	TRBJ2-5	15	TRBD2	CASSQRLAGSETQYF	TGCGCCAGCAGCCAGCGACTAGCGGGATCTGAGACCCAGTACTTC
TRBV27	few	TRBJ2-7	15	TRBD1	CASSLRTGGFYEQYF	TGTGCCAGCAGTCTAAGGACAGGGGGCTTTTACGAGCAGTACTTC
TRBV7-9	NA	TRBJ2-1	15	NA	CASSYPGVNYNEQFF	TGTGCCAGCAGCTACCCGGGAGTAAATTACAATGAGCAGTTCTTC
TRBV11-1	NA	TRBJ2-7	13	NA	CASSWGGVYEQYF	TGTGCCAGCAGCTGGGGCGGAGTCTACGAGCAGTACTTC
TRBV4-1	few	TRBJ2-3	21	NA	CASSLSTAGLGSGRSTDTQYF	TGCGCCAGCAGCCTGTCCACAGCCGGCCTAGGGAGCGGGCGTAGCACAGATACGCAGTATTTT
TRBV29-1	NA	TRBJ2-1	14	NA	CSVAWQGFHNEQFF	TGCAGCGTTGCTTGGCAGGGCTTTCACAATGAGCAGTTCTTC
TRBV5-5	few	TRBJ1-6	15	NA	CASSLAPGENSPLHF	TGTGCCAGCAGCTTGGCGCCAGGGGAAAATTCACCCCTCCACTTT
TRBV7-2	once	TRBJ2-1	16	NA	CATAAGGTSSYNEQFF	TGTGCCACCGCGGCAGGGGGGACGAGCTCCTACAATGAGCAGTTCTTC
TRBV4-1	NA	TRBJ2-7	17	TRBD2	CASSRPTGTSGTYEQYF	TGCGCCAGCAGCCGCCCGACCGGGACTAGCGGAACCTACGAGCAGTACTTC
TRBV7-9	NA	TRBJ2-3	18	NA	CASSRAREALTSTDTQYF	TGTGCCAGCAGCCGCGCGCGGGAAGCCTTAACTAGCACAGATACGCAGTATTTT
TRBV3-1	NA	TRBJ2-5	12	TRBD1	CASTGQDWTQYF	TGTGCCAGCACAGGACAGGATTGGACCCAGTACTTC
TRBV11-2	few	TRBJ2-7	14	NA	CASSYFGVGYEQYF	TGTGCCAGCAGCTACTTCGGGGTGGGCTACGAGCAGTACTTC
TRBV28	many	TRBJ2-5	13	NA	CASSVPVQETQYF	TGTGCCAGCAGTGTGCCCGTACAAGAGACCCAGTACTTC